Sequencing of this T cell receptor beta chain was carried out in a study of CD8 T cells in Susac syndrome. Study-level points and caveats: It was acknowledged by the study that relatively few individuals were included in its TCR sequencing and HLA analysis.

Sequencing targeted TCR beta in blood CD8+ and CD4+ T cells. Bulk CD8+ and CD4+ cells came from magnetic negative isolation; CD8+ TEMRA by FACS. Reverse transcription of about 0.45 to 1 ug RNA was performed with random hexamers. Coverage of TCR beta CDR3 amplification by immunoSEQ multiplex PCR extended to 54 Vbeta and 13 Jbeta. MiXCR, applied by TCRdb to the immunoSEQ multiplex PCR reads, yields one record per CDR3 protein. The sample has more than 200,000 distinct CDR3 sequences; 80% to 95% are singletons. On this clonotype: Its specificity is not known.

The CDR3 runs 14 residues. The V and J ends lost 4 bases and 1 base respectively, with 7 bases between them. CDR1 is SNHLY, CDR2 FYNNEI, per germline. This TCR came from a human donor with multiple sclerosis. The genes are TRBV2 and TRBJ2-2, with D maybe TRBD2 (5 bases). The specimen sequenced was CD4+ T cells from PBMCs. Here the CDR3 reads CASSGLMNTGELFF. The CDR3 nucleotides are TGTGCCAGCAGTGGACTAATGAACACCGGGGAGCTGTTTTTT.